These 26 T cell receptor beta chains were all obtained from the same sample, sequenced in a study of blood T cell repertoires in COVID-19. This table comes from immunoSEQ multiplex PCR, and its TCRdb copy is limited to in-frame clones, with some not included. The table lists 200,000 to 300,000 clones, nearly 90% of them singletons, with 0.65% to 0.9% in the top ten. The specimen was peripheral blood. The receptors here all came from a woman aged 30 to 39 with acute or convalescent COVID-19.

V and J are TRBV24-1 and TRBJ1-4, with D perhaps TRBD1 (6 bases). The germline gives CDR1 KGHDR, CDR2 SFDVKD. The V end was cut by 0 bases, the J end by 11 bases, with 6 bases between. The CDR3 extends over 12 amino acids. The CDR3 DNA is TGTGCCACCAGTGATTTGAGGGGGAAACTGTTTTTT. Translating it yields CATSDLRGKLFF.

This clone is a singleton in its sample. Because the CDR3 is missing its conserved closing phenylalanine or tryptophan, this is likely a read error. No DNA is shown, since the ends of the CDR3 on it are uncertain; the CDR3 is the one TCRdb lists. V usage is TRBV12-3 or TRBV12-4 and J usage is TRBJ2-3; the table's D call TRBD2 went unverified against the DNA. The CDR3 spans 11 amino acids, including both terminal residues. The CDR3 loop is CASSSPSAAVV.

V is TRBV5-1 and J is TRBJ2-7; 12 bases map to TRBD2. This CDR3 spans 15 amino acids. V was pared by 3 bases and J by 3 bases, with 4 bases of the junction left unmatched. Per the germline V gene, CDR1 is SGHRS and CDR2 is YFSETQ. The CDR3 loop is CASSSTSGRGYEQYF. Here the CDR3 DNA reads TGCGCCAGCAGCTCGACTAGCGGGAGAGGCTACGAGCAGTACTTC. Looking up the rest from reference TRBV5-1 and TRBJ2-7 gives the full variable domain: KAGVTQTPRYLIKTRGQQVTLSCSPISGHRSVSWYQQTPGQGLQFLFEYFSETQRNKGNFPGRFSGRQFSNSRSEMNVSTLELGDSALYLCASSSTSGRGYEQYFGPGTRLTVT.

This chain joins TRBV15 and TRBJ1-2; no reliable D call. CDR1 is LNHNV, CDR2 YYDKDF, per germline (reference sequence). There are 17 residues in the CDR3. V was cut by 3 bases and J by 4 bases, with 21 bases left in between. The CDR3 DNA is TGTGCCACCAGCAGGGATGGGATGGGAGAAACCACCTATGGCTACACCTTC. Protein sequence: CATSRDGMGETTYGYTF.

The gene calls are TRBV9 and TRBJ1-3, with TRBD1 identical over 8 bases. The germline V gene has CDR1 SGDLS and CDR2 YYNGEE. The trim removed 2 bases at V and 6 bases at J, leaving 4 bases unmatched. This CDR3 region has 14 residues. The chain's CDR3 is CASSVDRVENTIYF. The CDR3 DNA follows: TGTGCCAGCAGCGTGGACAGGGTTGAAAACACCATATATTTT. Full variable domain (remainder filled in from reference TRBV9 and TRBJ1-3): DSGVTQTPKHLITATGQRVTLRCSPRSGDLSVYWYQQSLDQGLQFLIQYYNGEERAKGNILERFSAQQFPDLHSELNLSSLELGDSALYFCASSVDRVENTIYFGEGSWLTVV.

Turning to this clone: The identical CDR3 is also encoded by other nucleotide sequences in the sample. The chain has TRBV3-1 (or the pseudogene TRBV3-2) and TRBJ2-7; D ambiguous. The length of the CDR3 is 12 residues. V was pared by 1 base and J by 4 bases, with 5 bases between. The germline gives CDR1 LGHDT, CDR2 YNNKEL (reference sequence). The CDR3 is CASSQVSYEQYF. In DNA form, the CDR3 reads TGTGCCAGCAGCCAAGTGTCTTACGAGCAGTACTTC.

The rearrangement joins TRBV6-6 to TRBJ2-3; D may be TRBD2 (5 bases). CDR3 length: 15 residues. Germline lookup yields CDR1 MNHNY and CDR2 SVGAGI (reference sequence). Trimming shortened V by 6 bases and J by 6 bases, and 19 bases separated the two germline ends. CDR3 loop: CASRPPGVTSDTQYF. CDR3 bases: TGTGCCAGCAGACCCCCCGGGGTGACGTCTGATACGCAGTATTTT.

This clone came up a few times. This rearrangement joins TRBV10-3 to TRBJ1-3, with D unresolved. Between the trimmed V and J ends, which lost 11 bases and 2 bases, there was a span of 13 bases. Per germline, CDR1 ENHRY and CDR2 SYGVKD. The CDR3 runs to 13 residues. The CDR3 bases are TGTGCCTCACAGCGGGGTCCTGGAAACACCATATATTTT. It specifies CASQRGPGNTIYF.

This clone appeared once. The genes are TRBV6-5 and TRBJ2-4; 8 nucleotides line up with TRBD1. V was pared by 4 bases and J by 0 bases, with 5 bases of the junction left unmatched. This CDR3 spans 16 amino acids. The germline gives CDR1 MNHEY, CDR2 SVGAGI. The CDR3 DNA reads as TGTGCCAGCAGTTTAACGACAGGGGCAGCCAAAAACATTCAGTACTTC. This gives the protein CASSLTTGAAKNIQYF.

V gene TRBV9 combines with J gene TRBJ2-1; 8 bases are shared with TRBD1. This CDR3 spans 17 amino acids. Germline V CDR1 and CDR2: SGDLS, YYNGEE. The V segment lost 0 bases and the J segment 6 bases; nucleotides outside the gene matches: 11. CDR3 sequence reads: CASSVGVGQGAGNEQFF. DNA of the CDR3: TGTGCCAGCAGCGTAGGGGTCGGACAGGGAGCAGGCAATGAGCAGTTCTTC.

Only a few counts were recorded for this clone. V gene TRBV5-1 combines with J gene TRBJ2-1, with 7 positions matching TRBD1. V was pared by 3 bases and J by 8 bases, with 11 bases of the junction left unmatched. Germline V gene lookup returns CDR1 SGHRS and CDR2 YFSETQ. This CDR3 has 15 amino acids. The CDR3 nucleotides read TGCGCCAGCAGCTACGACAGGGTTGTCTTGGATGAGCAGTTCTTC. The encoded protein is CASSYDRVVLDEQFF.

The rearrangement links TRBV3-1 (or the pseudogene TRBV3-2) to TRBJ2-2; D unclear. The CDR3 contains 12 residues. CDR1 LGHDT and CDR2 YNNKEL come from the germline V gene (reference sequence). Trimming took 4 bases from V and 3 from J, leaving 3 bases between them. Here the CDR3 reads CASSPYTGELFF. The CDR3 nucleotides are TGTGCCAGCAGCCCGTACACCGGGGAGCTGTTTTTT.

The chain joins TRBV30 to TRBJ2-7; the match to TRBD1 covers 7 bases. Germline CDR1 reads GTSNPN; CDR2 reads SVGIG (reference sequence). CDR3 length: 14 amino acids. Germline trimming cut 0 bases from V and 0 bases from J; bases unmatched to any gene: 2. CDR3 in amino acids: CAWSVPGGSYEQYF. The CDR3 region has the DNA TGTGCCTGGAGTGTACCAGGGGGCTCCTACGAGCAGTACTTC.

The chain has TRBV18 and TRBJ2-2; no definite D call. The CDR3 is made up of 16 amino acids. V lost 3 bases to trimming and J lost 1 base, with 12 bases between them. Germline V gene data show CDR1 as KGHSH and CDR2 as LQKENI. The CDR3 DNA is TGTGCCAGCTCACCCTGGCGGCAGAAGAACACCGGGGAGCTGTTTTTT. Its translation: CASSPWRQKNTGELFF.

As concerns this clone: At the DNA level, this CDR3 is encoded by other sequences in the same sample as well. V is TRBV6-5 and J is TRBJ2-5; a weak D match, TRBD1 (5 bases). The germline CDR1 and CDR2 sequences are MNHEY and SVGAGI. The CDR3 spans 14 residues. V lost 2 bases and J lost 2, with 9 bases in between. The CDR3 nucleotides read TGTGCCAGCAGTTACGGACACCCTCAAGAGACCCAGTACTTC. Its translation is CASSYGHPQETQYF.

The CDR3 coding sequence is TGTGCCAGCAGCCAAGGGCGGGAGGGCCGGCAGTTCTTC. Its translation is CASSQGREGRQFF. The J gene is TRBJ2-1, the V gene TRBV3-1 (or the pseudogene TRBV3-2); 9 nucleotides line up with TRBD2. Per the germline V gene, CDR1 is LGHDT and CDR2 is YNNKEL (reference sequence). This CDR3 region has 13 residues. The V and J ends lost 1 base and 12 bases, in that order; junction bases with no gene match: 4.

This clone has a handful of counts. The rearrangement uses TRBV29-1 and TRBJ2-1; 8 nucleotides line up with TRBD1. Germline CDR1 is SQVTM and CDR2 is ANQGSEA. The CDR3 covers 10 residues. The trim removed 6 bases at V and 8 bases at J, leaving 0 bases unmatched. The CDR3 protein is CSVDRDEQFF. The DNA for the CDR3 is TGCAGCGTGGACAGGGATGAGCAGTTCTTC.

Only one count was recorded for this clone. V gene TRBV6-4 combines with J gene TRBJ2-1, with 11 bases aligning to TRBD2. This CDR3 is 16 amino acids long. After removal of 2 bases from V and 6 bases from J, the junction contained 6 bases not matched to a gene. The germline gives CDR1 MRHNA, CDR2 SNTAGT. The DNA of the CDR3 is TGTGCCAGCAGTGACACACTAGCGGGAGATTCCAATGAGCAGTTCTTC. Its translation is CASSDTLAGDSNEQFF.

This chain joins TRBV9 and TRBJ2-1, with 10 bases identical to TRBD2. The ends lost 4 bases at V and 5 bases at J; junction bases unmatched: 6. This CDR3 has 15 amino acids. Looked up from germline, CDR1 is SGDLS and CDR2 is YYNGEE. The CDR3 sequence: CASSLSGRANNEQFF. The CDR3 DNA reads as TGTGCCAGCAGCCTAAGCGGGAGGGCTAACAATGAGCAGTTCTTC.

The chain links TRBV6-5 to TRBJ1-2, with 10 positions matching TRBD1. V gave up 6 bases and J gave up 2 bases; unmatched junction bases: 3. CDR3 length: 14 residues. Germline CDR1 reads MNHEY; CDR2 reads SVGAGI. The CDR3 DNA follows: TGTGCCAGCAGGGACAGGGGGGTAAACTATGGCTACACCTTC. Protein: CASRDRGVNYGYTF.

The V call is TRBV4-3, the J call TRBJ1-5; D possibly corresponds to TRBD1 (5 bases). Germline loops: CDR1 LGHNA, CDR2 YSLEER. Trimming left V 0 bases short and J 4 bases short, with 7 bases between. The CDR3 spans 14 residues. DNA of the CDR3: TGCGCCAGCAGCCAAGAGCAGGGAAATCAGCCCCAGCATTTT. Its protein is CASSQEQGNQPQHF.

The chain recombines TRBV7-3 with TRBJ2-3; 8 bases match TRBD2. From germline, CDR1 is SGHTA and CDR2 FQGTGA. Trimming took 5 bases from V and 5 from J; bases not matched to a gene: 15. The CDR3 extends over 17 amino acids. This chain's CDR3 is CASSVGNSGRRGDTQYF. CDR3 sequence (DNA): TGTGCCAGCAGCGTCGGGAACAGCGGGAGAAGGGGAGATACGCAGTATTTT.

This sequence joins TRBV19 and TRBJ1-2; D not certain. The CDR3 runs 13 residues. Trimming cost V 0 bases and J 8 bases, with 10 bases left between them. The germline V gene encodes CDR1 LNHDA and CDR2 SQIVND (reference sequence). The CDR3: CASSIDRTVGYTF. The CDR3, as DNA: TGTGCCAGTAGTATAGACCGGACTGTGGGCTACACCTTC.

This clone was seen once. This sequence joins TRBV11-3 and TRBJ2-7; perhaps TRBD1 as D (7 bases). The assigned J gene may be wrong: the sequence end matches TRBJ2-5 better. Germline V CDR1 and CDR2: SGHNT, YENEEA. This CDR3 is 15 amino acids long. Written as DNA, the CDR3 is TGTGCCAGCAGCTTAGTAGGTCAGGGGGGTGAGACCCAGTACTTC. This sequence encodes CASSLVGQGGETQYF.

V usage is TRBV19 and J usage is TRBJ2-7; TRBD1 agrees at 11 bases. Germline V CDR1 and CDR2: LNHDA, SQIVND (reference sequence). The CDR3 has 14 amino acids. J lost 2 bases, V lost 6 bases, and 3 bases had no gene match. As DNA, the CDR3 is TGTGCCAGTAGCACGGACAGGGGGCCCTACGAGCAGTACTTC. Translated: CASSTDRGPYEQYF.

The genes are TRBV6-5 and TRBJ2-7, with D possibly TRBD2 on 5 matching bases. Germline CDR1 and CDR2: MNHEY and SVGAGI. Trimming removed 8 bases at V and 3 bases at J, with 17 bases between. This CDR3 comprises 14 residues. In DNA form, the CDR3 reads TGTGCCAGCTTTTCGAAGCTAGCTTTCTACGAGCAGTACTTC. Encoded protein: CASFSKLAFYEQYF.